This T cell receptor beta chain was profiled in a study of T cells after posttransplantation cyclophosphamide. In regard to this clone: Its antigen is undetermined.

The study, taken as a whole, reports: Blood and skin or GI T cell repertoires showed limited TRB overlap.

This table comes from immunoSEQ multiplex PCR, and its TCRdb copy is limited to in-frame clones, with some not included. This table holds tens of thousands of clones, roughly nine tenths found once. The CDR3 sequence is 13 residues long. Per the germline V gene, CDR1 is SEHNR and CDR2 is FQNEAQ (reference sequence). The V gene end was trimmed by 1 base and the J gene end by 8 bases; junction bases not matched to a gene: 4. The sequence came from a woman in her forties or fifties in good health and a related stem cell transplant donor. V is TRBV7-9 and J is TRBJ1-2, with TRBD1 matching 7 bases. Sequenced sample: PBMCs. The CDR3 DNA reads TGTGCCAGCAGCTTAGGACAGGGTGGCGGCTACACCTTC. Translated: CASSLGQGGGYTF. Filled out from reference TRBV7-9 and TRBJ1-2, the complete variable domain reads DTGVSQNPRHKITKRGQNVTFRCDPISEHNRLYWYRQTLGQGPEFLTYFQNEAQLEKSRLLSDRFSAERPKGSFSTLEIQRTEQGDSAMYLCASSLGQGGGYTFGSGTRLTVV.